These 16 T cell receptor beta chains were sequenced from one sample in a study of T cells in Graves' hyperthyroidism and ophthalmopathy. The source material, RNA transcripts, was used to amplify TCR beta CDR3 regions. First-round RT-PCR of the TCR CDR3 relied on the HTBI primer set. TCRdb redid the calling of the multiplex PCR reads with MiXCR, one entry per CDR3 protein. The table includes about 560,000 distinct CDR3 sequences, roughly 17% detected once. The sequencing input was blood. These TCRs come from a woman aged 18-30 years with Graves' hyperthyroidism.

The V and J genes are TRBV20-1 and TRBJ1-5, with D tentatively TRBD1 (5 bases). The ends were cut back, 3 bases at V and 9 bases at J, with 15 bases in the middle. The CDR3 has 13 amino acids. Germline CDR1 and CDR2: DFQATT and SNEGSKA (reference sequence). CDR3 amino acids: CSASALGVRPQHF. Written as DNA, the CDR3 is TGCAGTGCTAGTGCGCTGGGGGTCCGGCCCCAGCATTTT.

This clonotype was counted many times. The rearrangement joins TRBV11-2 to TRBJ2-5; 7 positions agree with TRBD2. The V and J ends lost 5 bases and 4 bases, in that order; junction bases with no gene match: 10. This CDR3 region has 15 residues. Germline assignment: CDR1 SGHAT and CDR2 FQNNGV. CDR3 nucleotides: TGTGCCAGCAGCCTCCTTTGGGAGGGGAGAGAGACCCAGTACTTC. Amino acids: CASSLLWEGRETQYF.

About this clonotype itself: A much larger clone differs by one base, so this may be a read error. The chain joins TRBV11-2 to TRBJ1-4; the D is unclear. This CDR3 is built from 14 residues. Germline values: CDR1 SGHAT, CDR2 FQNNGV. The CDR3 protein is CASSLYTTNENLFF. In DNA form, the CDR3 reads TGTGCCAGCAGCCTGTATACAACTAATGAAAACCTGTTTTTT.

V usage is TRBV5-1 and J usage is TRBJ2-1; D uncertain. CDR1 and CDR2 from the germline V gene are SGHRS and YFSETQ. The CDR3 contains 14 residues. Between the trimmed V and J ends, which lost 2 bases and 8 bases, there was a span of 14 bases. Written as DNA, the CDR3 is TGCGCCAGCAGCTTTAGTGTGAGCATCGATGAGCAGTTCTTC. This codes for CASSFSVSIDEQFF. Together with reference TRBV5-1 and TRBJ2-1, the CDR3 gives the full variable domain: KAGVTQTPRYLIKTRGQQVTLSCSPISGHRSVSWYQQTPGQGLQFLFEYFSETQRNKGNFPGRFSGRQFSNSRSEMNVSTLELGDSALYLCASSFSVSIDEQFFGPGTRLTVL.

This clonotype appeared a few times. The chain employs TRBV12-5 and TRBJ1-2; maybe TRBD1 (5 bases). V was clipped by 5 bases and J by 8 bases, with 21 bases between them. Per the germline V gene, CDR1 is LGHNT and CDR2 is FRNRAP. The CDR3 loop spans 15 amino acids. CDR3 nucleotides: TGTGCTAGTGGTCCACAAGTGGACACCAGAAGAGGCTACACCTTC. Translating gives CASGPQVDTRRGYTF.

This clonotype has more than one count but fewer than ten. This sequence joins TRBV6-1 and TRBJ2-7; 9 positions agree with TRBD1. The trim removed 5 bases at V and 6 bases at J, leaving 8 bases unmatched. The CDR3 loop spans 14 amino acids. The V gene's germline CDR1 is MNHNS and CDR2 SASEGT. The CDR3 nucleotides read TGTGCCAGCAGTCGAAGCAGGACAGGGGCCGAGCAGTACTTC. Protein product: CASSRSRTGAEQYF.

This clonotype was detected many times. The chain couples TRBV5-1 to TRBJ2-7; 12 nucleotides match TRBD2. CDR3 size: 16 residues. Germline assignment: CDR1 SGHRS and CDR2 YFSETQ. V trimming: 4 bases; J trimming: 3 bases; junction bases outside the gene matches: 8. The CDR3 sequence is CASSISGLAGGYEQYF. The CDR3 DNA is TGCGCCAGCAGCATCTCGGGACTAGCGGGCGGCTACGAGCAGTACTTC.

The chain couples TRBV6-1 to TRBJ1-2; no reliable D call. The CDR3 sequence is 12 residues long. The germline V gene encodes CDR1 MNHNS and CDR2 SASEGT. Trimming took 7 bases from V and 2 from J, leaving 8 bases between them. The chain's CDR3 is CASIGQNYGYTF. DNA for the CDR3: TGTGCCAGCATAGGGCAGAACTATGGCTACACCTTC.

J is TRBJ2-4 and V is TRBV7-9; D tentatively fits TRBD1 or TRBD2 (5 bases each). The V end lost 5 bases, the J end lost 1 base, and 15 bases lay between the germline ends. Germline lookup yields CDR1 SEHNR and CDR2 FQNEAQ (reference sequence). The CDR3 contains 16 residues. The CDR3 protein is CASSRGGLSAKNIQYF. The CDR3 nucleotides are TGTGCCAGCAGCCGTGGGGGATTGAGCGCCAAAAACATTCAGTACTTC. Looking up the rest from reference TRBV7-9 and TRBJ2-4 gives the full variable domain: DTGVSQNPRHKITKRGQNVTFRCDPISEHNRLYWYRQTLGQGPEFLTYFQNEAQLEKSRLLSDRFSAERPKGSFSTLEIQRTEQGDSAMYLCASSRGGLSAKNIQYFGAGTRLSVL.

This clonotype was seen many times. The chain joins TRBV7-9 to TRBJ2-3; a weak D match, TRBD1 (7 bases). Trimming removed 5 bases at V and 6 bases at J, with 12 bases between. This CDR3 spans 13 amino acids. Germline values: CDR1 SEHNR, CDR2 FQNEAQ (reference sequence). CDR3 bases: TGTGCCAGCAGCCTACCAGGGGGGGATACGCAGTATTTT. Translated: CASSLPGGDTQYF.

The chain couples TRBV7-8 to TRBJ1-1; no clear D. Trimming pared 1 base from V and 6 bases from J, leaving 15 bases between. The CDR3 runs to 15 residues. Germline loops: CDR1 SGHVS, CDR2 FQNEAQ. The CDR3 sequence: CASSLGSGFGAEAFF. CDR3 nucleotide sequence: TGTGCCAGCAGCTTAGGGAGTGGATTTGGGGCTGAAGCTTTCTTT.

In this sample, this clonotype turned up a few times. The gene calls are TRBV20-1 and TRBJ2-5; no reliable D call. V gave up 0 bases and J gave up 1 base, with 9 bases separating them. This CDR3 is built from 14 residues. Germline V gene sequence: CDR1 DFQATT, CDR2 SNEGSKA (reference sequence). The CDR3 loop reads CSARDLAVQETQYF. CDR3 nucleotides: TGCAGTGCTAGAGATTTGGCAGTCCAAGAGACCCAGTACTTC.

This chain uses TRBV28 with TRBJ1-2; 7 bases are a match to TRBD1. The CDR3 sequence is 13 residues long. The V gene's germline CDR1 is MDHEN and CDR2 SYDVKM. Unmatched junction bases numbered 6, after V lost 5 bases and J lost 6 bases. The CDR3 nucleotides read TGTGCCAGCAGTGAAGTACAGGGGAATGGCTACACCTTC. This codes for CASSEVQGNGYTF.

The rearrangement links TRBV7-9 to TRBJ2-7, with D perhaps matching TRBD2 (5 bases). Germline lookup yields CDR1 SEHNR and CDR2 FQNEAQ (reference sequence). Trimming removed 2 bases at V and 5 bases at J, with 19 bases between. The length of the CDR3 is 16 residues. This chain's CDR3 is CASSLYWPLGKNEQYF. The CDR3 DNA sequence: TGTGCCAGCAGCTTATACTGGCCACTCGGGAAGAACGAGCAGTACTTC. Drawing the rest from reference TRBV7-9 and TRBJ2-7, the complete variable domain is DTGVSQNPRHKITKRGQNVTFRCDPISEHNRLYWYRQTLGQGPEFLTYFQNEAQLEKSRLLSDRFSAERPKGSFSTLEIQRTEQGDSAMYLCASSLYWPLGKNEQYFGPGTRLTVT.

About this clonotype: A read error may produce the germline difference seen at one junction end. This CDR3 is CTSSLGLAPDTQYF. CDR3 sequence (DNA): TGTACCAGCAGCCTGGGACTTGCCCCAGATACGCAGTATTTT. The rearrangement links TRBV27 to TRBJ2-3; maybe TRBD2 (6 bases). Germline values: CDR1 MNHEY, CDR2 SMNVEV (reference sequence). The CDR3 covers 14 residues.

This clonotype appeared a few times. The V gene is TRBV20-1, the J gene TRBJ2-3, with 7 bases identical to TRBD2. Germline CDR1 reads DFQATT; CDR2 reads SNEGSKA (reference sequence). The CDR3 runs to 13 residues. CDR3: CLQRRELTDTQYF. In DNA, the CDR3 is TGCCTCCAACGGCGGGAGCTCACAGATACGCAGTATTTT.